Below are 31 T cell receptor beta chains sequenced from a single sample in a study of breast tumors, draining lymph nodes, adjacent tissues. TCRdb reprocessed the multiplex PCR reads with MiXCR, giving one entry per CDR3 protein. The table has some 170,000 distinct CDR3 sequences, around a third seen once. Axillary draining lymph nodes of breast cancer patients supplied the node samples. Sequencing input: axillary lymph node tissue. These TCRs come from a female donor with breast cancer. Some clones in this sample may be carry-over from other donors' samples.

Many counts were recorded for this clonotype. V and J are TRBV7-2 and TRBJ2-7, with TRBD2 matching 8 bases. This CDR3 is 19 amino acids long. In germline, CDR1 is SGHTA, CDR2 FQGNSA. Trimming removed 2 bases from V and 3 bases from J; junction bases left unmatched: 18. The CDR3 region has the DNA TGTGCCAGCAGCTTATTACCCGGGACTAGGTTCTCCCAAAGCTACGAGCAGTACTTC. It encodes CASSLLPGTRFSQSYEQYF.

This rearrangement joins TRBV19 to TRBJ2-7; possibly TRBD2 for D (6 bases). CDR1 is LNHDA and CDR2 is SQIVND in the germline V gene (reference sequence). Trimming took off 5 bases at V and 2 bases at J, with 19 bases between the two ends. The CDR3 consists of 16 residues. CDR3 region: CASSPQEGAPTYEQYF. CDR3 nucleotide sequence: TGTGCCAGTAGTCCACAGGAGGGTGCCCCCACCTACGAGCAGTACTTC.

This clonotype came up many times. This rearrangement joins TRBV2 to TRBJ2-1; D is tentatively TRBD1 or TRBD2 (5 bases each). Germline assignment: CDR1 SNHLY and CDR2 FYNNEI. The CDR3 sequence is 14 residues long. Trimming stripped 7 bases from V and 9 bases from J, with 19 bases between. The CDR3 DNA reads TGTGCCAGCAAGGTCCGGGGCGGATTTAGTGAGCAGTTCTTC. Encoded protein: CASKVRGGFSEQFF. Looking up the rest from reference TRBV2 and TRBJ2-1 gives the full variable domain: EPEVTQTPSHQVTQMGQEVILRCVPISNHLYFYWYRQILGQKVEFLVSFYNNEISEKSEIFDDQFSVERPDGSNFTLKIRSTKLEDSAMYFCASKVRGGFSEQFFGPGTRLTVL.

In its sample, this clonotype was seen a few times. This may be a read error: a much more frequent sequence differs by one nucleotide. The chain carries TRBV20-1 and TRBJ1-5; 7 positions match TRBD1. From germline, CDR1 is DFQATT and CDR2 SNEGSKA (reference sequence). The CDR3 length is 14 residues. The CDR3 loop is CSARDGQVNPPQHF. The CDR3, as DNA: TGCAGTGCTAGAGATGGACAGGTGAATCCGCCCCAGCATTTT.

As for this clonotype: The CDR3 end shows no conserved phenylalanine or tryptophan, and so a read error is likely. The V call is TRBV5-1, the J call TRBJ2-1; 7 positions match TRBD1. This CDR3 comprises 14 residues. Germline CDR1 reads SGHRS; CDR2 reads YFSETQ. CDR3 sequence (DNA): TGTGCCAGCAGCCTACGGACAGGCGACAATGAGCAGTTCCTC. Protein sequence: CASSLRTGDNEQFL.

Of note for this clonotype: A read error is possible here, since a much larger clone lies one base away. The CDR3 DNA sequence: TGTGCCAGCGGCTTAACGGGGCAGGGGATCGGTGGCTACCCCTTC. It is translated as CASGLTGQGIGGYPF. The chain joins TRBV7-3 to TRBJ1-2; D may be TRBD1 (6 bases). This CDR3 has 15 amino acids. The germline CDR1 and CDR2 sequences are SGHTA and FQGTGA.

The chain couples TRBV7-9 to TRBJ2-7, with TRBD1 identical over 10 bases. The V gene's germline CDR1 is SEHNR and CDR2 FQNEAQ (reference sequence). Losses at the gene ends were 1 base for V and 2 bases for J; bases not matched to a gene: 8. The CDR3 has 17 amino acids. The CDR3 sequence: CASSLVLGQGRPYEQYF. The CDR3 DNA reads TGTGCCAGCAGCTTAGTGTTGGGACAGGGGAGGCCCTACGAGCAGTACTTC.

This clonotype was observed many times. The chain employs TRBV20-1 and TRBJ2-1; TRBD2 agrees at 9 bases. V lost 1 base, J lost 3 bases, and 4 bases stayed unmatched. Germline values: CDR1 DFQATT, CDR2 SNEGSKA (reference sequence). This CDR3 has 15 amino acids. DNA for the CDR3: TGCAGTGCTAGAGTGGCGGGGGGGAACTACAATGAGCAGTTCTTC. Translating it yields CSARVAGGNYNEQFF.

As regards this clonotype: Possible read error: a much larger clone is one base away. V and J are TRBV10-3 and TRBJ1-5; D unresolved. Trimming took 6 bases from V and 0 from J, leaving 9 bases between them. Germline V gives CDR1 ENHRY, CDR2 SYGVKD. The CDR3 spans 14 residues. The CDR3 region has the DNA TGTGCCATCAGCGCCGCGCATAGCAATCAGCCCCAGCATTTT. It specifies CAISAAHSNQPQHF.

This clonotype was recorded many times. The chain is built from TRBV10-2 and TRBJ2-7; D may be TRBD2 (6 bases). The germline V gene encodes CDR1 WSHSY and CDR2 SAAADI. Trimming removed 2 bases from V and 5 bases from J, with 10 bases in between. This CDR3 spans 13 amino acids. CDR3 coding DNA: TGCGCCAGCAGTGAGACTAGCTGGGACGAGCAGTACTTC. This translates into CASSETSWDEQYF.

About this clonotype itself: This CDR3 fails to terminate in the conserved phenylalanine or tryptophan, so it likely reflects a read error. For the CDR3, the DNA is TGTGCCAGCAGCCAAGGGGCATCCTACGAGCAGTACCTC. Its translation: CASSQGASYEQYL. This chain joins TRBV3-1 and TRBJ2-7; D uncertain. Germline CDR1 and CDR2: LGHDT and YNNKEL (reference sequence). CDR3 length equals 13 residues. V gave up 1 base and J gave up 1 base, with 5 bases separating them.

The chain employs TRBV6-5 and TRBJ2-5, with TRBD1 matching over 8 bases. CDR3 size: 16 residues. V shed 10 bases and J 4 bases; nucleotides not matched to a gene: 17. Germline V CDR1 and CDR2: MNHEY, SVGAGI. The CDR3 coding sequence is TGTGCCATCAGCGAGCGAAGGGACAGGAGGGGAGAGACCCAGTACTTC. This gives the protein CAISERRDRRGETQYF.

This clonotype was recorded many times. The chain uses TRBV24-1 and TRBJ2-1, with 7 bases aligning to TRBD1. This CDR3 has 16 amino acids. V was pared by 4 bases and J by 2 bases, with 7 bases of the junction left unmatched. CDR1 and CDR2 from the germline V gene are KGHDR and SFDVKD. The CDR3 sequence: CATSDPGQPTYNEQFF. The DNA of the CDR3 is TGTGCCACCAGTGACCCGGGACAGCCCACCTACAATGAGCAGTTCTTC.

There are many counts of this clonotype. A much larger clone differs by one base, so this may be a read error. The V and J genes are TRBV20-1 and TRBJ2-7, with D perhaps assigned TRBD1 or TRBD2 (5 bases each). This CDR3 contains 13 residues. Germline lookup yields CDR1 DFQATT and CDR2 SNEGSKA (reference sequence). The CDR3 region is CSANRDGPYAQYF. The CDR3 DNA follows: TGCAGTGCTAACCGGGACGGTCCCTACGCGCAGTACTTC.

This clonotype has more than one count but fewer than ten. In nucleotides, the CDR3 is TGCAGTGCTAGAGATCGGCAGGGGAACACTGAAGCTTTCTTT. Its protein product is CSARDRQGNTEAFF. The chain joins TRBV20-1 to TRBJ1-1; the D gene is possibly TRBD1 (5 bases). Germline lookup yields CDR1 DFQATT and CDR2 SNEGSKA (reference sequence). Trimming shortened V by 0 bases and J by 1 base, and 9 bases separated the two germline ends. This CDR3 is built from 14 residues.

This clonotype was counted between two and nine times. The genes are TRBV5-6 and TRBJ1-1; D possibly corresponds to TRBD1 (6 bases). Germline V CDR1 and CDR2: SGHDT, YYEEEE. The CDR3 extends over 15 amino acids. Trimming pared 5 bases from V and 4 bases from J, leaving 18 bases between. In DNA form, the CDR3 reads TGTGCCAGCAGAGGTTTTGGGGGGGCAAGCACTGAAGCTTTCTTT. Its protein is CASRGFGGASTEAFF.

The chain combines TRBV12-3 or TRBV12-4 with TRBJ2-1, with unresolved D. CDR3 length: 14 residues. V was trimmed by 6 bases and J by 0 bases, leaving 9 bases between them. The CDR3 reads CASRGLFSYNEQFF. As DNA, the CDR3 is TGTGCCAGCAGGGGCCTTTTCTCCTACAATGAGCAGTTCTTC.

The sample holds a few counts of this clonotype. This sequence may be a read error, since a much larger clone differs from it by one base. The genes are TRBV11-2 and TRBJ2-1, with a tentative D call TRBD2 (6 bases). The V end lost 1 base, the J end lost 6 bases, and 13 bases lay between the germline ends. CDR3 size: 15 residues. CDR1 and CDR2 (germline): SGHAT, FQNNGV. The CDR3 sequence is CASSLVGGTSNEQFF. CDR3 in DNA: TGTGCCAGCAGCTTAGTTGGAGGGACCAGCAATGAGCAGTTCTTC. The full variable domain, in which reference TRBV11-2 and TRBJ2-1 provide the parts outside the CDR3, is EAGVAQSPRYKIIEKRQSVAFWCNPISGHATLYWYQQILGQGPKLLIQFQNNGVVDDSQLPKDRFSAERLKGVDSTLKIQPAKLEDSAVYLCASSLVGGTSNEQFFGPGTRLTVL.

In its sample, this clonotype was seen many times. The V gene is TRBV4-1, the J gene TRBJ1-2, with D possibly TRBD1 on 6 matching bases. V was pared by 0 bases and J by 0 bases, with 11 bases between. Looked up from germline, CDR1 is MGHRA and CDR2 is YSYEKL. This CDR3 is 16 amino acids long. The CDR3 DNA reads as TGCGCCAGCAGCCAAGATGGGGGGGGCGCTAACTATGGCTACACCTTC. Translated: CASSQDGGGANYGYTF.

The genes are TRBV7-9 and TRBJ2-7, with 7 bases lining up with TRBD1. This CDR3 is 15 amino acids long. V lost 6 bases to trimming and J lost 7 bases; unmatched junction nucleotides: 15. Germline V gene lookup returns CDR1 SEHNR and CDR2 FQNEAQ (reference sequence). The CDR3 DNA sequence: TGTGCCAGCAGTCTAAGGGGACAGAGTGCCAGGGAGCAGTACTTC. It is translated as CASSLRGQSAREQYF.

Ten or more counts support this clonotype. The chain is built from TRBV11-2 and TRBJ2-2; the D is unclear. Germline lookup yields CDR1 SGHAT and CDR2 FQNNGV. Trimming took 6 bases from V and 6 from J, leaving 8 bases between them. The CDR3 runs to 12 residues. CDR3 DNA sequence: TGTGCCAGCAGGCTAAACCCCGGGGAGCTGTTTTTT. Encoded protein: CASRLNPGELFF.

This chain connects TRBV6-4 to TRBJ1-1; D not resolved. Trimming stripped 4 bases from V and 3 bases from J, with 9 bases between. CDR3 length: 13 amino acids. Germline assignment: CDR1 MRHNA and CDR2 SNTAGT. CDR3 protein: CASSVEGHTEAFF. The CDR3 coding sequence is TGTGCCAGCAGTGTAGAAGGGCACACTGAAGCTTTCTTT.

The chain couples TRBV5-1 to TRBJ1-6, with a tentative D call TRBD1 (5 bases). Trimming removed 4 bases from V and 11 bases from J, with 25 bases in between. The CDR3 sequence is 17 residues long. The germline gives CDR1 SGHRS, CDR2 YFSETQ. The CDR3 is CASSLGTSGAGDTPLHF. CDR3 coding DNA: TGCGCCAGCAGCCTTGGGACTAGCGGGGCCGGGGATACACCCCTCCACTTT. The variable domain in full, with the rest retrieved from reference TRBV5-1 and TRBJ1-6, is KAGVTQTPRYLIKTRGQQVTLSCSPISGHRSVSWYQQTPGQGLQFLFEYFSETQRNKGNFPGRFSGRQFSNSRSEMNVSTLELGDSALYLCASSLGTSGAGDTPLHFGNGTRLTVT.

To note about this clonotype: A read error may explain this, as a much larger clone is one base away. V gene TRBV6-5 combines with J gene TRBJ1-5, with a weak D call TRBD1 (5 bases). The germline CDR1 and CDR2 sequences are MNHEY and SVGAGI. This CDR3 has 11 amino acids. The chain's CDR3 is CACSQGQPQHF. In nucleotides, the CDR3 is TGTGCCTGCAGTCAGGGCCAGCCCCAGCATTTT.

The chain combines TRBV19 with TRBJ2-3, with D perhaps matching TRBD2 (5 bases). Trimming removed 10 bases from V and 2 bases from J, with 16 bases in between. Germline V gene lookup returns CDR1 LNHDA and CDR2 SQIVND (reference sequence). The CDR3 spans 14 residues. The CDR3 nucleotides read TGTGCCACCGACGATACAGCGGTCACAGATACGCAGTATTTT. Translation: CATDDTAVTDTQYF.

This clonotype was seen a few times. The chain joins TRBV6-1 to TRBJ1-2; no definite D call. This CDR3 has 14 residues. Trimming took 5 bases from V and 8 from J, leaving 18 bases between them. Looked up from germline, CDR1 is MNHNS and CDR2 is SASEGT. CDR3 in DNA: TGTGCCAGCAGTCAAATTCCCGGGCGCGGAGGCTACACCTTC. Its translation: CASSQIPGRGGYTF.

This clonotype was seen many times. V usage is TRBV10-2 and J usage is TRBJ2-1; 9 nucleotides line up with TRBD2. V shed 4 bases and J 9 bases; nucleotides not matched to a gene: 13. The CDR3 has 16 amino acids. Looked up from germline, CDR1 is WSHSY and CDR2 is SAAADI. CDR3 sequence: CASSVLAGGPGVEQFF. The CDR3 DNA reads TGCGCCAGCAGTGTGTTGGCGGGGGGGCCGGGGGTTGAGCAGTTCTTC.

As DNA, the CDR3 is TGTGCCAGCAGTTTCCAGAACAGGGAGCTGTTTTTT. The encoded protein is CASSFQNRELFF. The chain has TRBV12-3 or TRBV12-4 and TRBJ2-2; D call uncertain. V dropped 3 bases and J dropped 9 bases, with 8 bases sitting between them. The CDR3 totals 12 residues.

Regarding this clonotype: One end of the junction is discordant with germline, which a read error may explain. The V gene is TRBV7-6, the J gene TRBJ2-2; D is possibly TRBD1 or TRBD2 (6 bases each). Germline V gene data show CDR1 as SGHVS and CDR2 as FNYEAQ. The CDR3 consists of 9 residues. In nucleotides, the CDR3 is TGTGCCAGCTCTCGTAGAGGGGGGTTT. It translates to CASSRRGGF.

This clonotype was counted at least ten times. The V and J genes are TRBV9 and TRBJ1-6; D is ambiguous. Deletions cut 0 bases from V and 6 bases from J, with 4 bases between. The CDR3 totals 13 residues. The germline V gene has CDR1 SGDLS and CDR2 YYNGEE. The CDR3 sequence is CASSVGSNSPLHF. Here the CDR3 DNA reads TGTGCCAGCAGCGTAGGGTCTAATTCACCCCTCCACTTT.

In this sample, this clonotype turned up many times. V is TRBV6-1 and J is TRBJ1-2, with D hard to call. The CDR3 has 15 residues. Trimming stripped 6 bases from V and 2 bases from J, with 16 bases between. CDR1 is MNHNS, CDR2 SASEGT, per germline. The CDR3 coding sequence is TGTGCCAGCAGCGCCTTGGACGGAGTAAACTATGGCTACACCTTC. This sequence encodes CASSALDGVNYGYTF.